These 9 T cell receptor beta chains came from one sample sequenced in a study of cytomegalovirus exposure and HLA in healthy donors. Primers included in the PCR were 60 Vbeta and 13 Jbeta primers. Assay: immunoSEQ multiplex PCR; the TCRdb copy retains only in-frame clones and omits some. Seen here are about 160,000 clones, around 83% observed once, and the top ten hold 0.96%. The sample was PBMCs. All receptors derive from a girl aged 2-10 years in good health and CMV-seropositive.

CDR3 in amino acids: CAWSGGDGGNQPQHF. The CDR3 DNA reads as TGTGCCTGGAGTGGGGGGGATGGGGGCAATCAGCCCCAGCATTTT. This chain uses TRBV30 with TRBJ1-5; possible D gene TRBD1, 5 bases. Between the trimmed V and J ends, which lost 1 base and 2 bases, there was a span of 12 bases. This CDR3 contains 15 residues. Germline-derived CDR1 and CDR2 are GTSNPN and SVGIG (reference sequence).

This clone was counted only a few times. The gene calls are TRBV23-1 and TRBJ2-3; 9 nucleotides align to TRBD1. TRBV23-1 is recorded as an ORF, its role being uncertain. Trimming at V came to 10 bases and at J to 2 bases, leaving 13 bases not matched to a gene. The CDR3 is made up of 16 amino acids. DNA of the CDR3: TGCGCCACTCAAGGACAGGGGAGGGAACTCACAGATACGCAGTATTTT. Translating gives CATQGQGRELTDTQYF.

V usage is TRBV19 and J usage is TRBJ2-7; D gene ambiguous. The CDR3 totals 11 residues. The ends were cut back, 5 bases at V and 6 bases at J, with 8 bases in the middle. CDR1 and CDR2 from the germline V gene are LNHDA and SQIVND (reference sequence). The CDR3 loop is CASSQSREQYF. In nucleotides, the CDR3 is TGTGCCAGTAGTCAGTCCCGCGAGCAGTACTTC.

This clone has a handful of counts. The J gene is TRBJ2-1, the V gene TRBV11-2; D ambiguous. This CDR3 has 11 residues. V was cut by 5 bases and J by 7 bases, with 6 bases left in between. CDR1 and CDR2 (germline): SGHAT, FQNNGV. The CDR3 protein is CASSLLNEQFF. The CDR3 bases are TGTGCCAGCAGCCTACTGAATGAGCAGTTCTTC. The full variable domain, its missing parts supplied by reference TRBV11-2 and TRBJ2-1, is EAGVAQSPRYKIIEKRQSVAFWCNPISGHATLYWYQQILGQGPKLLIQFQNNGVVDDSQLPKDRFSAERLKGVDSTLKIQPAKLEDSAVYLCASSLLNEQFFGPGTRLTVL.

This clone was observed once. The chain has TRBV5-1 and TRBJ2-7; 10 bases fit TRBD2. The germline V gene encodes CDR1 SGHRS and CDR2 YFSETQ. Trimming cost V 6 bases and J 2 bases; bases outside gene matches: 5. The CDR3 is 14 residues long. The CDR3 coding sequence is TGCGCCAGCACTAGCGGGGGATACACCTACGAGCAGTACTTC. Protein product: CASTSGGYTYEQYF. Drawing the rest from reference TRBV5-1 and TRBJ2-7, the complete variable domain is KAGVTQTPRYLIKTRGQQVTLSCSPISGHRSVSWYQQTPGQGLQFLFEYFSETQRNKGNFPGRFSGRQFSNSRSEMNVSTLELGDSALYLCASTSGGYTYEQYFGPGTRLTVT.

This chain uses TRBV5-1 with TRBJ1-2; possible D gene TRBD1, 5 bases. The CDR3 covers 13 residues. Trimming took off 5 bases at V and 8 bases at J, with 16 bases between the two ends. Germline assignment: CDR1 SGHRS and CDR2 YFSETQ. DNA for the CDR3: TGCGCCAGCAGTTCGGACAAATCAGTCGGCTACACCTTC. Amino acid sequence: CASSSDKSVGYTF.

The V and J genes are TRBV27 and TRBJ2-1, with 8 bases lining up with TRBD2. Germline V gene lookup returns CDR1 MNHEY and CDR2 SMNVEV (reference sequence). Trimming cost V 7 bases and J 4 bases; bases outside gene matches: 9. This CDR3 comprises 15 residues. The CDR3 protein is CASKRTSRDYNEQFF. The CDR3 bases are TGTGCCAGCAAGAGGACTAGCAGAGATTACAATGAGCAGTTCTTC.

This chain uses TRBV6-5 with TRBJ2-2, with a possible D match to TRBD2 (6 bases). Germline-derived CDR1 and CDR2 are MNHEY and SVGAGI. There are 15 residues in the CDR3. Trimming removed 5 bases at V and 4 bases at J, with 14 bases between. The chain's CDR3 is CASSPGAAPTGELFF. Here the CDR3 DNA reads TGTGCCAGCAGTCCGGGAGCAGCTCCCACCGGGGAGCTGTTTTTT.

The chain links TRBV7-6 to TRBJ2-1; TRBD2 aligns across 7 bases. Trimming took 2 bases from V and 2 from J; bases not matched to a gene: 18. The germline V gene encodes CDR1 SGHVS and CDR2 FNYEAQ. CDR3 length: 20 residues. The CDR3 DNA sequence: TGTGCCAGCAGCTTATCCTACCCAATCCCCGGAGCGGGACCCTACAATGAGCAGTTCTTC. Translated, it gives CASSLSYPIPGAGPYNEQFF.